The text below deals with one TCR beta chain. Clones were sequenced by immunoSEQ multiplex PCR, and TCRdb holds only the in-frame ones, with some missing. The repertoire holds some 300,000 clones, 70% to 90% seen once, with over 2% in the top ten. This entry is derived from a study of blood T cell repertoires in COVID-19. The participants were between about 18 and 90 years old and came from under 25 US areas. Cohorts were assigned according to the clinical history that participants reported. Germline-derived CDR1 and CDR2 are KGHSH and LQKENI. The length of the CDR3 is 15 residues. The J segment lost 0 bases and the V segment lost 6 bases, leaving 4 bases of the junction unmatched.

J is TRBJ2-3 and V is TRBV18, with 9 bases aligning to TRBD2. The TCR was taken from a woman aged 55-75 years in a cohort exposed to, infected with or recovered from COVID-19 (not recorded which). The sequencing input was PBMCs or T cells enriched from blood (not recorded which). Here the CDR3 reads CASSTSGGSTDTQYF. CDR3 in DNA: TGTGCCAGCTCGACTAGCGGAGGGAGCACAGATACGCAGTATTTT.